The clone carrying this T cell receptor (beta chain) has more than one count but fewer than ten. What it binds is unknown. Amplified TCR beta CDR3 regions derived from RNA transcripts. HTBI primers were employed in a first-round RT-PCR of the TCR CDR3. TCRdb re-derived calls from the multiplex PCR reads in MiXCR, one entry per CDR3 protein. The sample has about 420,000 distinct CDR3 sequences, around 16% seen once. The PBMCs were taken from less than 11 ml of fresh peripheral blood. The data were obtained in a study of T cells in Graves' hyperthyroidism and ophthalmopathy. Study conclusions and caveats: Among clonotypes expanded in thyroid above 0.001, most were also found in blood.

The V end was cut by 3 bases, the J end by 6 bases, with 21 bases between. The V gene's germline CDR1 is DFQATT and CDR2 SNEGSKA (reference sequence). The CDR3 has 16 amino acids. The receptor was derived from a woman under 30 with Graves' hyperthyroidism. The sample consisted of blood. This chain connects TRBV20-1 to TRBJ2-1; D possibly uses TRBD1 or TRBD2 (5 bases each). The CDR3 sequence is CSASGRGGEVGNEQFF. CDR3 nucleotide sequence: TGCAGTGCTAGCGGTCGGGGCGGTGAGGTGGGCAATGAGCAGTTCTTC.